Sequencing of this TCR beta chain was carried out in a study of T-cell reconstitution after alpha-beta-depleted transplantation in children. The CDR3 has 13 residues. V was trimmed by 4 bases and J by 11 bases, leaving 17 bases between them. Only a few counts were recorded for this clonotype. The library targeted TCRbeta and was prepared with unique molecular identifiers. One entry per CDR3 protein results from TCRdb running MiXCR on the PCR reads. The data show roughly 500,000 distinct CDR3 sequences, with roughly an eighth seen just once and 5% to 6% held by the top ten. This receptor was obtained from a human donor who donated a stem cell graft to a child with combined immunodeficiency. The chain uses TRBV12-3 or TRBV12-4 and TRBJ1-2; possible D gene TRBD1, 5 bases. The source was PBMCs from the stem cell graft donor, collected from the stem cell graft. CDR3 sequence: CASSSSRGSFYTF. The DNA for the CDR3 is TGTGCCAGCAGTTCCTCACGGGGGTCTTTTTACACCTTC.